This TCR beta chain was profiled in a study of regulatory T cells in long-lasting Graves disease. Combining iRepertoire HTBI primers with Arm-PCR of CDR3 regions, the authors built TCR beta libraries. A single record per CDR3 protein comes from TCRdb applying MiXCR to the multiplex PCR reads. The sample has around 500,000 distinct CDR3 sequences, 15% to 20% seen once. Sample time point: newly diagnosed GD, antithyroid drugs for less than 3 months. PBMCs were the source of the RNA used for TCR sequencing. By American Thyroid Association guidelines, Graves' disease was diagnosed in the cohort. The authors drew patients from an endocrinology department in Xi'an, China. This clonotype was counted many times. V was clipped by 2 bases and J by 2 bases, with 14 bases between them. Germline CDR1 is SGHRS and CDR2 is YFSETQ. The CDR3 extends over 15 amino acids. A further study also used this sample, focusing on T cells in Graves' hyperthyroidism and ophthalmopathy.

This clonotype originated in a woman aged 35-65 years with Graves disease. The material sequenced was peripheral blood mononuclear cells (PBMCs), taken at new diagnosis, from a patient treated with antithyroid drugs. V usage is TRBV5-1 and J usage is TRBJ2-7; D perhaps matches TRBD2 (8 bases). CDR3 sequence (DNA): TGCGCCAGCAGCTTAAATAGCGGGACAGCCTACGAGCAGTACTTC. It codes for CASSLNSGTAYEQYF. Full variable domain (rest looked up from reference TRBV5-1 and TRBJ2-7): KAGVTQTPRYLIKTRGQQVTLSCSPISGHRSVSWYQQTPGQGLQFLFEYFSETQRNKGNFPGRFSGRQFSNSRSEMNVSTLELGDSALYLCASSLNSGTAYEQYFGPGTRLTVT.